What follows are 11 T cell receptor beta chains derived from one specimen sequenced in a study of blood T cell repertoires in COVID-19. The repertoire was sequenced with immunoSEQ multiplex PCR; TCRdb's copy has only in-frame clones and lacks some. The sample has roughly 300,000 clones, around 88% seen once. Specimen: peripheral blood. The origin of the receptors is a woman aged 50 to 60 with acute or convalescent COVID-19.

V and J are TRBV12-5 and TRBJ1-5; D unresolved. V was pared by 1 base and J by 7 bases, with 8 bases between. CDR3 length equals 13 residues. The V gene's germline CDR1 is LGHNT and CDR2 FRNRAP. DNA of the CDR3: TGTGCTAGTGGTTTGGAGGAGAGGCAGCCCCAGCATTTT. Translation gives CASGLEERQPQHF.

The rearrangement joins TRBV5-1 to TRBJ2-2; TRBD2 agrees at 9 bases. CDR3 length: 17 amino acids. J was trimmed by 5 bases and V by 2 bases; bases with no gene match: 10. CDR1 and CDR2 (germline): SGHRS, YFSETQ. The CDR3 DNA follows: TGCGCCAGCAGCTTCGGGATAGCGGGAGATGGGACCGGGGAGCTGTTTTTT. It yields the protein CASSFGIAGDGTGELFF.

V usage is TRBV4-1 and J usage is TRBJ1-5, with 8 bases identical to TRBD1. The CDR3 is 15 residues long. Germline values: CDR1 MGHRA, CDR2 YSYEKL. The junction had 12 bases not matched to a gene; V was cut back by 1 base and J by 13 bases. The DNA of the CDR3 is TGCGCCAGCAGCCAAGCGACGCGGCAGGGGGCACATCAGCATTTT. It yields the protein CASSQATRQGAHQHF.

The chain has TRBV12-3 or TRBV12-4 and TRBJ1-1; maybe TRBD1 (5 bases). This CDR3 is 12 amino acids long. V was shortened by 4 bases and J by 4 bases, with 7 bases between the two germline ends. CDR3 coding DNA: TGTGCCAGCAGTTGGGGCCCCACTGAAGCTTTCTTT. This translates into CASSWGPTEAFF.

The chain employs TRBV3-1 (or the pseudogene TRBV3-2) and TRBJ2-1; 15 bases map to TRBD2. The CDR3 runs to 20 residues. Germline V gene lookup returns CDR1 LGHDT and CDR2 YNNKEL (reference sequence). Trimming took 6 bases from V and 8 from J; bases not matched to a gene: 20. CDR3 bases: TGTGCCAGCAGACATGTTTCCTCTGGGACTAGCGGGGGGAATAGGGATGAGCAGTTCTTC. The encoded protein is CASRHVSSGTSGGNRDEQFF.

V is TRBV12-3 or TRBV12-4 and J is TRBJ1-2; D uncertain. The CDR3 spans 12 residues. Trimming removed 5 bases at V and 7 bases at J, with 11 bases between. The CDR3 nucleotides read TGTGCCAGCAGTCATCCCGGGAGTGGCTACACCTTC. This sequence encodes CASSHPGSGYTF.

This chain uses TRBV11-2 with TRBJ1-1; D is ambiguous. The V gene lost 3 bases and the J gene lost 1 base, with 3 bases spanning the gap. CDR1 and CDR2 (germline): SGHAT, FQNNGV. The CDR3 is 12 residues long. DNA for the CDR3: TGTGCCAGCAGCTTCAGGAACACTGAAGCTTTCTTT. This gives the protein CASSFRNTEAFF. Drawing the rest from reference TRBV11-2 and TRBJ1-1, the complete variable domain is EAGVAQSPRYKIIEKRQSVAFWCNPISGHATLYWYQQILGQGPKLLIQFQNNGVVDDSQLPKDRFSAERLKGVDSTLKIQPAKLEDSAVYLCASSFRNTEAFFGQGTRLTVV.

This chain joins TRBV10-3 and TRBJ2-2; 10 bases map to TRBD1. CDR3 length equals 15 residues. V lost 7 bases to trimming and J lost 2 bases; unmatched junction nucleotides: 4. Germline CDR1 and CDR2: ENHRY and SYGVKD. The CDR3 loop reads CAIKGTGDNTGELFF. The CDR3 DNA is TGTGCCATCAAAGGGACAGGGGACAACACCGGGGAGCTGTTTTTT.

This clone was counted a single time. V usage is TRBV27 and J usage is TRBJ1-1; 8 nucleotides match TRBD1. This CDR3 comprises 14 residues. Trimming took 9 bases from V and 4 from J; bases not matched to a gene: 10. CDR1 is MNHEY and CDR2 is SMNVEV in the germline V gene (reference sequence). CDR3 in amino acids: CASTDRGSGTEAFF. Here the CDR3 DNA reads TGTGCCAGTACAGACAGGGGCTCGGGCACTGAAGCTTTCTTT.

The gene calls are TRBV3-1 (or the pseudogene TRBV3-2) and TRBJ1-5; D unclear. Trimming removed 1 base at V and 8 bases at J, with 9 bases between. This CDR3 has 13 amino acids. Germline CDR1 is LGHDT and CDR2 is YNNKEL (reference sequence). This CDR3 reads CASSQGSGEPQHF. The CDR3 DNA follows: TGTGCCAGCAGCCAAGGTTCCGGGGAGCCCCAGCATTTT.

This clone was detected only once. The DNA of the CDR3 is TGTGCCAGCAGCGCGACAGGGGGCAATGAGCAGTTCTTC. Translated, it gives CASSATGGNEQFF. The chain uses TRBV5-6 and TRBJ2-1; 9 bases line up with TRBD1. Germline V CDR1 and CDR2: SGHDT, YYEEEE. The CDR3 loop spans 13 amino acids. V trimming: 4 bases; J trimming: 6 bases; junction bases outside the gene matches: 2.